One TCR beta chain is described in this entry. Its antigen is currently unknown. The record originates from a study of vaccination and CD4 T cells after COVID-19. Study observations and caveats: The authors identified 304 of 307 vaccine-specific clones in convalescent patients as spike mono-reactive.

An Oncomine TCR Beta short-read assay was used to sequence the DNA from cultured CD4+ T cells. Cultured CD4+ T cells were the source of extracted genomic DNA. One entry per CDR3 protein results from TCRdb running MiXCR on the PCR reads. The sample carries about 6,500 distinct CDR3 sequences, 52% recorded once. V shed 6 bases and J 0 bases; nucleotides not matched to a gene: 6. CDR1 is MRHNA, CDR2 SNTAGT, per germline. This CDR3 comprises 16 residues. Treatment specified: roughly 10-day PBMC culture with coronavirus spike peptide pools or control peptides (ViraFEST assay). Researchers collected the unexposed donor's CD4+ T cells before the COVID-19 pandemic (2011-2018).

The rearrangement joins TRBV6-4 to TRBJ2-4, with 9 bases aligning to TRBD2. This TCR was sampled from a human donor in good health. Input material: CD4+ T cells from blood, cultured in vitro. This CDR3 is CASSATSGAAKNIQYF. The CDR3 nucleotides are TGTGCCAGCAGCGCGACTAGCGGAGCAGCCAAAAACATTCAGTACTTC.